The rows below give T cell receptor beta chains drawn from one sample of a study of blood T cell repertoires in COVID-19. The assay was immunoSEQ multiplex PCR, and TCRdb's table has in-frame clones only and misses some. The sample contains 350,000 to 500,000 clones, 70% to 90% of which appear only once. The sequencing sample was made of peripheral blood. These receptors were taken from a man between 18 and 29 years old with COVID-19, enrolled during active disease. Each CDR3 is given with its conserved first and last residue. Each record gives: D gene, J gene, V gene, clone size, CDR3 protein, CDR3 DNA. The D gene is left open where the match is weak. Clone size is given for some rows only: seen once, a few or many times, or a class if the clone is expanded.

NA | TRBJ2-5 | TRBV6-5 | NA | CASSYWRSQETQYF | TGTGCCAGCAGTTACTGGCGGAGTCAAGAGACCCAGTACTTC
NA | TRBJ1-2 | TRBV5-4 | NA | CATHTGMGYGYTF | TGTGCCACCCACACGGGAATGGGCTATGGCTACACCTTC
NA | TRBJ1-6 | TRBV19 | NA | CASSIESSSYNSPLHF | TGTGCCAGTAGTATTGAATCGAGCTCCTATAATTCACCCCTCCACTTT
NA | TRBJ2-3 | TRBV5-4 | NA | CASSLSQSTDTQYF | TGTGCCAGCAGCTTGTCTCAGAGCACAGATACGCAGTATTTT
TRBD1 | TRBJ1-5 | TRBV4-1 | NA | CASSLETGSQPQHF | TGCGCCAGCAGCCTTGAGACAGGGTCCCAGCCCCAGCATTTT
NA | TRBJ2-5 | TRBV5-5 | NA | CASSLTQGLETQYF | TGTGCCAGCAGCTTGACTCAGGGTTTGGAGACCCAGTACTTC
TRBD2 | TRBJ2-1 | TRBV11-2 | NA | CASSSLAGGYNEQFF | TGTGCCAGCAGCTCCCTAGCGGGGGGCTACAATGAGCAGTTCTTC
TRBD1 | TRBJ2-7 | TRBV2 | NA | CASSDRAGTHEQYF | TGTGCCAGCAGCGACAGGGCCGGGACCCACGAGCAGTACTTC
NA | TRBJ2-7 | TRBV4-1 | once | CASSQAVTATYEQYF | TGCGCCAGCAGCCAAGCCGTCACAGCAACCTACGAGCAGTACTTC
TRBD1 | TRBJ2-7 | TRBV27 | NA | CASSFRPGTVYEQYF | TGTGCCAGCAGTTTCCGCCCCGGGACAGTGTACGAGCAGTACTTC
NA | TRBJ2-5 | TRBV27 | NA | CASSPVGGTSLRETQYF | TGTGCCAGCAGTCCAGTCGGGGGGACATCTTTGCGGGAGACCCAGTACTTC
TRBD1 | TRBJ2-1 | TRBV5-4 | NA | CASTGGQGAYNEQFF | TGTGCCAGCACCGGAGGACAGGGGGCGTACAATGAGCAGTTCTTC
NA | TRBJ1-2 | TRBV29-1 | NA | CSVGGSTWGGYTF | TGCAGCGTTGGAGGCAGCACTTGGGGCGGCTACACCTTC
TRBD1 | TRBJ2-7 | TRBV6-5 | once | CASSRQGAGNEQYF | TGTGCCAGCAGCCGACAGGGGGCTGGAAACGAGCAGTACTTC
NA | TRBJ1-2 | TRBV7-9 | NA | CASSLEQGTF | TGTGCCAGCAGCTTAGAGCAGGGCACCTTC
TRBD2 | TRBJ2-3 | TRBV9 | NA | CASSGLAGQDTQYF | TGTGCCAGCAGCGGACTAGCGGGGCAAGATACGCAGTATTTT
TRBD2 | TRBJ2-1 | TRBV5-4 | NA | CASSPSLTWGGTTEQFF | TGTGCCAGCAGCCCGTCCTTGACGTGGGGGGGAACGACTGAGCAGTTCTTC
NA | TRBJ2-7 | TRBV2 | few | CASSEARAAAEEQYF | TGTGCCAGCAGTGAAGCGCGGGCCGCCGCGGAGGAGCAGTACTTC
TRBD2 | TRBJ2-2 | TRBV3-1/TRBV3-2 | NA | CASSQGASGYTGELFF | TGTGCCAGCAGCCAAGGCGCTAGCGGATACACCGGGGAGCTGTTTTTT
TRBD2 | TRBJ2-7 | TRBV5-1 | NA | CASSLAGTSGSYEQYF | TGCGCCAGCAGCTTGGCTGGGACTAGCGGATCCTACGAGCAGTACTTC
NA | TRBJ2-7 | TRBV5-1 | NA | CASSGGYEQYF | TGCGCCAGCAGCGGGGGGTACGAGCAGTACTTC
NA | TRBJ2-1 | TRBV19 | once | CASSTLRVSHNEQFF | TGTGCCAGTAGTACGCTCAGGGTATCTCACAATGAGCAGTTCTTC
NA | TRBJ2-5 | TRBV10-1 | NA | CASSDRWERETQYF | TGCGCCAGCAGTGATCGGTGGGAGCGGGAGACCCAGTACTTC
NA | TRBJ2-7 | TRBV14 | NA | CASSQGPSYEQYF | TGTGCCAGCAGCCAAGGTCCATCCTACGAGCAGTACTTC
TRBD1 | TRBJ2-2 | TRBV19 | NA | CASSIDRGPGELFF | TGTGCCAGTAGTATCGACAGGGGGCCCGGGGAGCTGTTTTTT
TRBD1 | TRBJ2-7 | TRBV5-4 | NA | CASSQGDRSSYEQYF | TGTGCCAGCAGTCAGGGGGACAGGAGCTCCTACGAGCAGTACTTC
NA | TRBJ1-4 | TRBV5-1 | NA | CASSLGSRGGEKLFF | TGCGCCAGCAGCTTGGGGTCTCGAGGTGGTGAAAAACTGTTTTTT
TRBD1 | TRBJ1-4 | TRBV7-9 | NA | CASSSSGTEKEKLFF | TGTGCCAGCAGCTCTTCCGGGACAGAGAAAGAAAAACTGTTTTTT
NA | TRBJ1-1 | TRBV28 | once | CASSLLTGQNTEAFF | TGTGCCAGCAGTTTACTCACAGGGCAGAACACTGAAGCTTTCTTT
NA | TRBJ2-7 | TRBV6-5 | NA | CASGRETHEQYF | TGTGCCAGCGGTCGGGAGACCCACGAGCAGTACTTC
NA | TRBJ2-5 | TRBV19 | NA | CASSYWAGKETQYF | TGTGCCAGTAGTTACTGGGCAGGGAAAGAGACCCAGTACTTC
NA | TRBJ2-3 | TRBV2 | NA | CASSYRLPDTQYF | TGTGCCAGCAGTTACCGACTACCAGATACGCAGTATTTT
TRBD1 | TRBJ2-4 | TRBV19 | NA | CASSRTSGGGKNIQYF | TGTGCCAGTAGTAGGACGTCAGGGGGCGGCAAAAACATTCAGTACTTC
NA | TRBJ2-6 | TRBV6-5 | NA | CASRASSGANVLTF | TGTGCCAGCAGGGCATCCTCTGGGGCCAACGTCCTGACTTTC
NA | TRBJ1-4 | TRBV5-1 | once | CASSLAGTTNEKLFF | TGCGCCAGCAGCTTGGCGGGGACAACTAATGAAAAACTGTTTTTT
TRBD1 | TRBJ2-7 | TRBV3-1/TRBV3-2 | NA | CASSRESGTGGGEQYF | TGTGCCAGCAGCCGAGAGTCCGGGACAGGGGGAGGGGAGCAGTACTTC